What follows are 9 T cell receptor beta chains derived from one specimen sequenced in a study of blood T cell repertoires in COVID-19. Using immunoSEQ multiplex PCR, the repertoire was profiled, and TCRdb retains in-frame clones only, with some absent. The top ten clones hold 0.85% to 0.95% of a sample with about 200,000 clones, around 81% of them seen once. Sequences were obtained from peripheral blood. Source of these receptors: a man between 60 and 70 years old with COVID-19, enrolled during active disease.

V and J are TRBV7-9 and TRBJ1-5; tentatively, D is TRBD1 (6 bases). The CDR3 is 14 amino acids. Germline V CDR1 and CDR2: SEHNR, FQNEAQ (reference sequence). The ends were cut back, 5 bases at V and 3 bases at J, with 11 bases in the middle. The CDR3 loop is CASSPGHPNQPQHF. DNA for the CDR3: TGTGCCAGCAGCCCGGGACATCCCAATCAGCCCCAGCATTTT.

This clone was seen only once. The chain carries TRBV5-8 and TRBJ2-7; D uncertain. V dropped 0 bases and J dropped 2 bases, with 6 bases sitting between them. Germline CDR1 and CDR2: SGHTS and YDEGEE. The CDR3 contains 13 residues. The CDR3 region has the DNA TGTGCCAGCAGCTTGGGCAGAACCTACGAGCAGTACTTC. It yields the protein CASSLGRTYEQYF.

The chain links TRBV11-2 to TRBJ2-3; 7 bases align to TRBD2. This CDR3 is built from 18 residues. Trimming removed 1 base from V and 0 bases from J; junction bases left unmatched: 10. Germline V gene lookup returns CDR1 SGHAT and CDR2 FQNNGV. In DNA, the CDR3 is TGTGCCAGCAGCTTAGTTCCCTTCAGCGGGGCTAGCACAGATACGCAGTATTTT. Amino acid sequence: CASSLVPFSGASTDTQYF.

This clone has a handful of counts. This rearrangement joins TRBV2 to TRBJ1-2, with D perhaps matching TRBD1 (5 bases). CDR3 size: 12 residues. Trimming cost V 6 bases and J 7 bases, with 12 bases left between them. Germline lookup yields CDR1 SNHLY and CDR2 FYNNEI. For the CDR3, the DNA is TGTGCCAGCAGCATAGGGGAGGGTGGCTACACCTTC. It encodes CASSIGEGGYTF.

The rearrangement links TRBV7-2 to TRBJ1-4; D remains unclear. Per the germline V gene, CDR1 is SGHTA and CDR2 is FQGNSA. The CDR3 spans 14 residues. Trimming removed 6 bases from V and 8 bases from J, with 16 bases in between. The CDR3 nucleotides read TGTGCCAGCAGGCCCGGGAGGATGGAGGAAAAACTGTTTTTT. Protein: CASRPGRMEEKLFF.

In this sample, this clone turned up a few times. The DNA of the CDR3 is TGTGCCAGCAGCCAAGGGGGACAGCAGAAAGCTTTCTTT. It encodes CASSQGGQQKAFF. This sequence joins TRBV3-1 (or the pseudogene TRBV3-2) and TRBJ1-1, with TRBD1 identical over 7 bases. V was pared by 1 base and J by 9 bases, with 5 bases of the junction left unmatched. Germline CDR1 and CDR2: LGHDT and YNNKEL (reference sequence). The CDR3 covers 13 residues.

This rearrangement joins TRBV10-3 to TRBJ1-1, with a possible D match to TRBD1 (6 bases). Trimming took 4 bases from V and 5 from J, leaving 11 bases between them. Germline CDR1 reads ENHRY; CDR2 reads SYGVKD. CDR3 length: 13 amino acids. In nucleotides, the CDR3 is TGTGCCATCAGTGGAGGTAGGGGGACTGAAGCTTTCTTT. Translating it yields CAISGGRGTEAFF.

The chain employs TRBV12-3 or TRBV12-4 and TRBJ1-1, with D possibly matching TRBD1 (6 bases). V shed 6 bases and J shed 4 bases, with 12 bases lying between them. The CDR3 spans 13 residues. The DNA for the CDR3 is TGTGCCAGCAGCTTAAAACAGGGCACTGAAGCTTTCTTT. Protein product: CASSLKQGTEAFF.

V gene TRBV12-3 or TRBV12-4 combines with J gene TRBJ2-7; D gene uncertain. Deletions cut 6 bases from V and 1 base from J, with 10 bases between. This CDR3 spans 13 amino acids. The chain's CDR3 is CASRASVSYEQYF. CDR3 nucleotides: TGTGCCAGCAGAGCGTCCGTATCCTACGAGCAGTACTTC.